This TCR beta chain was recorded in a study of T cells in Graves' hyperthyroidism and ophthalmopathy. This clonotype came up a few times. V lost 11 bases and J 4 bases, leaving 11 bases between the germline ends. Germline CDR1 reads LNHDA; CDR2 reads SQIVND (reference sequence). This CDR3 contains 11 residues. RNA transcripts gave rise to amplified TCR beta CDR3 regions. Researchers ran a first-round RT-PCR on the TCR CDR3 using the HTBI primer set. One entry per CDR3 protein, called by TCRdb with MiXCR from the multiplex PCR reads. The table records under 650,000 distinct CDR3 sequences, 15% to 20% of them present only once.

The sequence was collected from a woman in her 30s with Graves' hyperthyroidism. The source material was blood. The gene calls are TRBV19 and TRBJ1-1; no clear D. CDR3 in DNA: TGTGCCCCACTGCCCCCCACTGAAGCTTTCTTT. It encodes CAPLPPTEAFF. Drawing the rest from reference TRBV19 and TRBJ1-1, the complete variable domain is DGGITQSPKYLFRKEGQNVTLSCEQNLNHDAMYWYRQDPGQGLRLIYYSQIVNDFQKGDIAEGYSVSREKKESFPLTVTSAQKNPTAFYLCAPLPPTEAFFGQGTRLTVV.